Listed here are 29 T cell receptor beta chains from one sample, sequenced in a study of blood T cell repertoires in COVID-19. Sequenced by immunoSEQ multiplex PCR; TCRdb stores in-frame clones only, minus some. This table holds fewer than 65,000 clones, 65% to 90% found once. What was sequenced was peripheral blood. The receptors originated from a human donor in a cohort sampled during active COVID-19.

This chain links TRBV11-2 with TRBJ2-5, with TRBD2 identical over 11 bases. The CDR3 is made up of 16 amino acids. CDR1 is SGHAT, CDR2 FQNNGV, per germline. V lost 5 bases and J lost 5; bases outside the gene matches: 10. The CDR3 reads CASSANLAGGGETQYF. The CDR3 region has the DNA TGTGCCAGCAGCGCCAACCTAGCGGGGGGCGGGGAGACCCAGTACTTC.

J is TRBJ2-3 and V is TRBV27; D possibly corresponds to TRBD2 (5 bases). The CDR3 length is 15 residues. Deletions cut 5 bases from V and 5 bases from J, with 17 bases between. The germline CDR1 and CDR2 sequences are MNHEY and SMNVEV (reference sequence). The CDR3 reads CASSRTQLRGDTQYF. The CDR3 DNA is TGTGCCAGCAGTCGAACCCAACTACGGGGAGATACGCAGTATTTT.

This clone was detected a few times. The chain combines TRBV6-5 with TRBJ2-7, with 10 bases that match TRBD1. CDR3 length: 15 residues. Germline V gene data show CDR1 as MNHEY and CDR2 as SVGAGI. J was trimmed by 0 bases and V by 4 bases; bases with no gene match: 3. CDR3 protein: CASSSRDRGSYEQYF. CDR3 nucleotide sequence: TGTGCCAGCAGTTCCCGGGACAGGGGCTCCTACGAGCAGTACTTC.

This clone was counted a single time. The CDR3: CASSALGQYTGELFF. CDR3 DNA sequence: TGTGCCAGCAGCGCCCTAGGCCAGTACACCGGGGAGCTGTTTTTT. The chain joins TRBV9 to TRBJ2-2; D ambiguous. The CDR3 contains 15 residues. V lost 3 bases and J 3 bases, leaving 12 bases between the germline ends. Germline V gene sequence: CDR1 SGDLS, CDR2 YYNGEE.

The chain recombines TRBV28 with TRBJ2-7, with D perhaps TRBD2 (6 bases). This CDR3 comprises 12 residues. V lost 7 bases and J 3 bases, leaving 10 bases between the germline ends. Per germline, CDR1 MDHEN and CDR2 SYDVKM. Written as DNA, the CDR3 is TGTGCCAGCACAACTAGCTTCTACGAGCAGTACTTC. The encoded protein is CASTTSFYEQYF.

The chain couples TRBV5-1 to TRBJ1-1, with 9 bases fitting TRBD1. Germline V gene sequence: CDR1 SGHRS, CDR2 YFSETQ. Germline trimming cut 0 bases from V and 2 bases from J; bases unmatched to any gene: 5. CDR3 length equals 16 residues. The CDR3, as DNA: TGCGCCAGCAGCTTGGGCTGGGGACAGGGTAACACTGAAGCTTTCTTT. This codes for CASSLGWGQGNTEAFF.

The CDR3 nucleotides read TGTGCCAGCAGTGAAGCGCGTGGCGGTTCTGGAAACACCATATATTTT. It is translated as CASSEARGGSGNTIYF. The rearrangement uses TRBV2 and TRBJ1-3; D unclear. V was shortened by 0 bases and J by 1 base, with 10 bases between the two germline ends. The germline V gene has CDR1 SNHLY and CDR2 FYNNEI. The CDR3 extends over 16 amino acids.

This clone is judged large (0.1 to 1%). The CDR3 loop is CASSLATDTQYF. The CDR3 DNA is TGTGCCAGCAGCCTAGCCACAGATACGCAGTATTTT. The chain uses TRBV2 and TRBJ2-3, with D perhaps matching TRBD2 (5 bases). V was cut by 6 bases and J by 2 bases, with 6 bases left in between. The CDR3 is 12 residues long. The V gene's germline CDR1 is SNHLY and CDR2 FYNNEI.

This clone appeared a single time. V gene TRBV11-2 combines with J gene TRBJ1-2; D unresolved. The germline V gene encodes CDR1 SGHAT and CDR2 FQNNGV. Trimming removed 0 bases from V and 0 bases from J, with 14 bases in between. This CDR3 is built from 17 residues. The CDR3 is CASSLDPLAEANYGYTF. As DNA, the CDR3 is TGTGCCAGCAGCTTAGATCCCCTGGCAGAAGCTAACTATGGCTACACCTTC.

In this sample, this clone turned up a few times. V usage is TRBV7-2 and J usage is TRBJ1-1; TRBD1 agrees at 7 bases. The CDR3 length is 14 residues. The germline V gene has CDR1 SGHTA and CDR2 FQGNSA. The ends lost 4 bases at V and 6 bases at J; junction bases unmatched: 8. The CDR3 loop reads CASSSDRVYAEAFF. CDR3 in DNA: TGTGCCAGCAGCTCAGACAGGGTCTATGCTGAAGCTTTCTTT. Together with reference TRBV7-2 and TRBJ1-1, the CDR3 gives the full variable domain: GAGVSQSPSNKVTEKGKDVELRCDPISGHTALYWYRQSLGQGLEFLIYFQGNSAPDKSGLPSDRFSAERTGGSVSTLTIQRTQQEDSAVYLCASSSDRVYAEAFFGQGTRLTVV.

The DNA of the CDR3 is TGTGCCAGCAATCGAGATAGCAATCAGCCCCAGCATTTT. Residues: CASNRDSNQPQHF. This chain uses TRBV28 with TRBJ1-5; D not resolved. This CDR3 contains 13 residues. Trimming pared 7 bases from V and 0 bases from J, leaving 7 bases between. Germline CDR1 is MDHEN and CDR2 is SYDVKM.

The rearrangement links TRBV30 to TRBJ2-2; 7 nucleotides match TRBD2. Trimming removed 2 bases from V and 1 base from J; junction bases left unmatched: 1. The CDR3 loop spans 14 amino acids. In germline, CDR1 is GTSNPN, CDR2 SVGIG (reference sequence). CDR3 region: CAWSSGVNTGELFF. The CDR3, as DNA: TGTGCCTGGAGTAGCGGGGTGAACACCGGGGAGCTGTTTTTT.

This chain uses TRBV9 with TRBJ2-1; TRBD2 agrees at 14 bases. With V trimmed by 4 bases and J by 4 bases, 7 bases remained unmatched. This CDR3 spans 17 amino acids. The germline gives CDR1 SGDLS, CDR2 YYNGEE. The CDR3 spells CASSLMGLAGAYNEQFF. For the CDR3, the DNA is TGTGCCAGCAGCCTCATGGGACTAGCGGGGGCTTACAATGAGCAGTTCTTC.

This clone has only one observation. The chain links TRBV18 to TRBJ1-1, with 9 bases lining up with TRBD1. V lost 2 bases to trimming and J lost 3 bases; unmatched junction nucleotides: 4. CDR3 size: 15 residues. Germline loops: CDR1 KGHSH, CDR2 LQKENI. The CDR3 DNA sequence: TGTGCCAGCTCACCAGACAGGGGGGGGTACACTGAAGCTTTCTTT. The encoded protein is CASSPDRGGYTEAFF.

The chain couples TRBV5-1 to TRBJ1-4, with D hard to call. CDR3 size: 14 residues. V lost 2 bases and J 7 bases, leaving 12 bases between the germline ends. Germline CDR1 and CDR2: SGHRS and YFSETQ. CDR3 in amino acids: CASSLTPAGEKLFF. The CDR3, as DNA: TGCGCCAGCAGCTTAACACCGGCGGGTGAAAAACTGTTTTTT.

Here the CDR3 reads CASSQNPGTGGNTEAFF. The CDR3 nucleotides are TGTGCCAGCAGCCAAAATCCCGGGACAGGCGGGAACACTGAAGCTTTCTTT. This chain connects TRBV3-1 (or the pseudogene TRBV3-2) to TRBJ1-1; 8 bases align to TRBD1. Germline CDR1 is LGHDT and CDR2 is YNNKEL (reference sequence). The CDR3 sequence is 17 residues long. J gave up 1 base and V 2 bases, and 9 bases lay outside the gene matches.

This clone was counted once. For the CDR3, the DNA is TGTGCCAGCAGCAGCCCGGGACAGCTTGTTGGGGGGAGCAATCAGCCCCAGCATTTT. It codes for CASSSPGQLVGGSNQPQHF. The V and J genes are TRBV7-2 and TRBJ1-5; TRBD1 matches 7 bases. The CDR3 runs to 19 residues. Looked up from germline, CDR1 is SGHTA and CDR2 is FQGNSA. With V trimmed by 5 bases and J by 1 base, 17 bases remained unmatched.

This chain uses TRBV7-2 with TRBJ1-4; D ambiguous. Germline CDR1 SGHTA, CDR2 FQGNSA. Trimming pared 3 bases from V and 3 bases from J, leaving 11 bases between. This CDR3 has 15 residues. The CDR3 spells CASSFLLGPNEKLFF. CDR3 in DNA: TGTGCCAGCAGCTTCCTGCTAGGTCCTAATGAAAAACTGTTTTTT.

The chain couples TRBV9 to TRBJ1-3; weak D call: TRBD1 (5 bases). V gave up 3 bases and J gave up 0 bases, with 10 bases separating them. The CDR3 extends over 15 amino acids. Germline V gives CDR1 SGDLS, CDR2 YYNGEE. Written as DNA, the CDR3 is TGTGCCAGCAGCGGCGGGGGAGGCTCTGGAAACACCATATATTTT. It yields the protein CASSGGGGSGNTIYF.

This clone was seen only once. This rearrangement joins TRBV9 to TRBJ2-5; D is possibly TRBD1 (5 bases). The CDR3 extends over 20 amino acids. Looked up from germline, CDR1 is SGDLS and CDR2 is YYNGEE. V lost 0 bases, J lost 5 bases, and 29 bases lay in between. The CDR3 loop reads CASSVGPGQPATQGWETQYF. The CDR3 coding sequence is TGTGCCAGCAGCGTAGGTCCAGGGCAACCTGCAACGCAAGGTTGGGAGACCCAGTACTTC.

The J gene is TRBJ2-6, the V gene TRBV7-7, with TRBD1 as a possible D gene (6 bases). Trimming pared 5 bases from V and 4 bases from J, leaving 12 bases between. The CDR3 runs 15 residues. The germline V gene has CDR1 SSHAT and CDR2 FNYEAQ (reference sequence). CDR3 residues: CASSPDRPGANVLTF. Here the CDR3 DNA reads TGTGCCAGCAGCCCGGACAGACCCGGGGCCAACGTCCTGACTTTC.

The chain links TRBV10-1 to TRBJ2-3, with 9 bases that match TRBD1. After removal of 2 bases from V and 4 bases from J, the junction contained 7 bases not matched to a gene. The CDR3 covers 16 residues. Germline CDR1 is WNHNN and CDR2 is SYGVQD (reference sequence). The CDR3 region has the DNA TGCGCCAGCAGTGAGACTGGACAGGGGATTGCAGATACGCAGTATTTT. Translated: CASSETGQGIADTQYF.

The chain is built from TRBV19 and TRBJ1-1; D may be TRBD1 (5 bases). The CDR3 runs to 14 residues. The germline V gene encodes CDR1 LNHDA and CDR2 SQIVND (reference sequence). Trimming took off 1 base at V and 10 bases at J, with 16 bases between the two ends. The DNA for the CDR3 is TGTGCCAGTAGTATAGCTCCGGACAAATCCGTAGCTTTCTTT. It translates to CASSIAPDKSVAFF.

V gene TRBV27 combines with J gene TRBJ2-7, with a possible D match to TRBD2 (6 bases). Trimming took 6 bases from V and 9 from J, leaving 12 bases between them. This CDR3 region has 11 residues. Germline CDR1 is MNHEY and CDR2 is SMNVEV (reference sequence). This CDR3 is CASREGFRQYF. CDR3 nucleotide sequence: TGTGCCAGCAGGGAGGGGTTCCGGCAGTACTTC.

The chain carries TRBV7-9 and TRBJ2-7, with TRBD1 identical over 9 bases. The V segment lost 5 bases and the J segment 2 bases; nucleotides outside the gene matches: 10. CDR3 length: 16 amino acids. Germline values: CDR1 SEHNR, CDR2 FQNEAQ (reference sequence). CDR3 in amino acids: CASSPAAGQGPYEQYF. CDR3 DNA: TGTGCCAGCAGCCCGGCCGCCGGACAGGGGCCCTACGAGCAGTACTTC. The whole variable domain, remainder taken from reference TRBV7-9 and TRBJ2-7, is DTGVSQNPRHKITKRGQNVTFRCDPISEHNRLYWYRQTLGQGPEFLTYFQNEAQLEKSRLLSDRFSAERPKGSFSTLEIQRTEQGDSAMYLCASSPAAGQGPYEQYFGPGTRLTVT.

CDR3 region: CASSQTGRGGLETQYF. In DNA, the CDR3 is TGTGCCAGCAGCCAAACTGGGCGGGGGGGCTTGGAGACCCAGTACTTC. The chain employs TRBV5-6 and TRBJ2-5; TRBD2 aligns across 9 bases. This CDR3 is 16 amino acids long. The V gene end was trimmed by 4 bases and the J gene end by 5 bases; junction bases not matched to a gene: 12. Germline CDR1 and CDR2: SGHDT and YYEEEE. The entire variable domain, with the rest obtained from reference TRBV5-6 and TRBJ2-5, is as follows: DAGVTQSPTHLIKTRGQQVTLRCSPKSGHDTVSWYQQALGQGPQFIFQYYEEEERQRGNFPDRFSGHQFPNYSSELNVNALLLGDSALYLCASSQTGRGGLETQYFGPGTRLLVL.

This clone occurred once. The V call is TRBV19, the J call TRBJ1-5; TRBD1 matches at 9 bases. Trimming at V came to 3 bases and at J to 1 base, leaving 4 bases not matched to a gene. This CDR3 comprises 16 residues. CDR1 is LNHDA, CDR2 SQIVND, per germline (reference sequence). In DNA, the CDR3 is TGTGCCAGTAGTATTATTGGGACAGGGAGCAATCAGCCCCAGCATTTT. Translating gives CASSIIGTGSNQPQHF.

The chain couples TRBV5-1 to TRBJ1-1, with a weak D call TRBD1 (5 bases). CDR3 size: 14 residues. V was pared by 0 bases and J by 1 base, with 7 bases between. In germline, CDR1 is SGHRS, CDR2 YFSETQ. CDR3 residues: CASSLAGQNTEAFF. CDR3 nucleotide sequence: TGCGCCAGCAGCTTGGCCGGACAGAACACTGAAGCTTTCTTT.

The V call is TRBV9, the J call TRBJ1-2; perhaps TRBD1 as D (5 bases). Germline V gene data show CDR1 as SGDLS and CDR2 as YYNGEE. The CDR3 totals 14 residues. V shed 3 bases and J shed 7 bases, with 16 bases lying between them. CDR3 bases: TGTGCCAGCAGCGCTTACTGGGGAGGGGCTGGCTACACCTTC. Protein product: CASSAYWGGAGYTF.